This is a list of T cell receptor beta chains from one sample in a study of graft-versus-host responses after intestinal transplantation. Sequencing used immunoSEQ multiplex PCR; TCRdb keeps in-frame clones, though not all of them. The data show tens of thousands of clones, roughly 88% seen once. These TCRs' antigens remain unknown. The input for sequencing was unstimulated CD8+ T cells sorted from spleen or lymph node cells, taken before intestinal transplant. The receptor set was obtained from a human donor who received an intestinal transplant. Each CDR3 is given with its conserved first and last residue. A D gene is named only where the DNA matches it firmly. The size of a clone is reported for some rows only, either as once, few or many, or as a class for expanded clones.

>TRBD1|TRBV6-5|TRBJ2-7|-
CASSYTGGKGQYF
TGTGCCAGCAGTTACACAGGGGGCAAGGGGCAGTACTTC
>-|TRBV7-9|TRBJ1-3|-
CASSLGAGGNTIYF
TGTGCCAGCAGCTTAGGGGCAGGAGGAAACACCATATATTTT
>-|TRBV13|TRBJ2-5|-
CASSLQGITEETQYF
TGTGCCAGCAGCTTACAGGGGATTACTGAAGAGACCCAGTACTTC
>-|TRBV27|TRBJ1-1|-
CASSLMWGEEAFF
TGTGCCAGCAGTTTAATGTGGGGGGAGGAAGCTTTCTTT
>TRBD1|TRBV7-9|TRBJ1-2|-
CASTSGPTGGLNYGYTF
TGTGCCAGCACCTCGGGCCCCACAGGGGGCCTCAACTATGGCTACACCTTC
>TRBD2|TRBV4-2|TRBJ2-3|-
CASSQELAGGTDTQYF
TGTGCCAGCAGCCAAGAACTAGCGGGGGGTACAGATACGCAGTATTTT
>TRBD1|TRBV12-5|TRBJ1-2|once
CASGFTGQINYGYTF
TGTGCTAGTGGTTTCACGGGACAGATTAACTATGGCTACACCTTC
>-|TRBV10-3|TRBJ2-1|-
CAPSRACSYNEQFF
TGTGCCCCATCCAGGGCTTGCTCCTACAATGAGCAGTTCTTC
>TRBD1|TRBV14|TRBJ2-2|-
CASSQENRGRTGELFF
TGTGCCAGCAGCCAAGAAAACAGGGGGCGAACCGGGGAGCTGTTTTTT
>-|TRBV25-1|TRBJ1-1|-
CASSSVNTEAFF
TGTGCCAGCAGTTCTGTGAACACTGAAGCTTTCTTT
>-|TRBV11-2|TRBJ1-1|-
CASSPTSTRVNTEAFF
TGTGCCAGCAGCCCAACTTCCACGCGGGTGAACACTGAAGCTTTCTTT
>TRBD1|TRBV15|TRBJ2-1|-
CATSAPTGANYNEQFF
TGTGCCACCAGCGCCCCGACAGGGGCAAATTACAATGAGCAGTTCTTC
>TRBD1|TRBV11-2|TRBJ1-4|once
CASSTFSGTGVEKLFF
TGTGCCAGCAGCACATTTTCCGGGACAGGGGTTGAAAAACTGTTTTTT
>TRBD1|TRBV6-4|TRBJ1-2|-
CASSTDRGPYAGYGYTF
TGTGCCAGCAGCACCGACAGGGGGCCCTATGCTGGGTATGGCTACACCTTC
>-|TRBV5-6|TRBJ2-5|-
CASSPEGGYQETQYF
TGTGCCAGCAGCCCGGAGGGGGGGTACCAAGAGACCCAGTACTTC
>-|TRBV7-9|TRBJ1-4|-
CASSSTGGSWEKLFF
TGTGCCAGCAGCTCGACGGGGGGGAGTTGGGAAAAACTGTTTTTT
>TRBD1|TRBV6-5|TRBJ2-1|-
CASSLGQYNEQFF
TGTGCCAGCAGCCTGGGACAGTACAATGAGCAGTTCTTC
>TRBD1|TRBV7-9|TRBJ1-4|-
CASSSQATGPLEKLFF
TGTGCCAGCAGCTCCCAGGCGACAGGGCCCTTGGAAAAACTGTTTTTT
>TRBD2|TRBV11-2|TRBJ2-7|-
CASSFIGAGAYEQYF
TGTGCCAGCAGCTTCATCGGGGCGGGGGCCTACGAGCAGTACTTC
>TRBD1|TRBV7-3|TRBJ1-2|-
CASSFGAGQGADYGYTF
TGTGCCAGCAGCTTCGGAGCGGGACAGGGGGCTGACTATGGCTACACCTTC
>-|TRBV27|TRBJ2-3|-
CASSLTGLLSDTQYF
TGTGCCAGCAGTTTAACTGGGCTTTTGTCGGATACGCAGTATTTT
>-|TRBV29-1|TRBJ2-7|-
CSVGVGVTGKYEQYF
TGCAGCGTTGGGGTCGGGGTCACAGGGAAGTACGAGCAGTACTTC
>-|TRBV27|TRBJ1-2|once
CASRGLGYGYTF
TGTGCCAGCAGGGGACTTGGCTATGGCTACACCTTC
>TRBD1|TRBV6-6|TRBJ1-2|-
CASRTGAHGYTF
TGTGCCAGCAGAACAGGGGCCCATGGCTACACCTTC
>-|TRBV4-1|TRBJ2-1|-
CASSRSFGQHNEQFF
TGCGCCAGCAGCCGATCCTTCGGACAGCACAATGAGCAGTTCTTC
>-|TRBV19|TRBJ1-6|-
CASGWAGNSPLHF
TGTGCCTCAGGTTGGGCAGGGAATTCACCCCTCCACTTT
>TRBD2|TRBV7-8|TRBJ2-3|-
CASSLVGGGATDTQYF
TGTGCCAGCAGCTTAGTGGGCGGGGGGGCCACAGATACGCAGTATTTT
>-|TRBV28|TRBJ2-4|-
CASSFPGHRGAKNIQYF
TGTGCCAGCAGTTTCCCGGGACACCGAGGAGCCAAAAACATTCAGTACTTC
>-|TRBV4-1|TRBJ1-2|-
CASSQDLRVDYGYTF
TGCGCCAGCAGCCAAGACCTCAGGGTTGACTATGGCTACACCTTC
>-|TRBV9|TRBJ2-1|-
CASSETGTSYNEQFF
TGTGCCAGCAGCGAGACAGGTACCTCCTACAATGAGCAGTTCTTC
>TRBD1|TRBV10-3|TRBJ1-2|-
CAISLIHAAGTGNYGYTF
TGTGCCATCAGTCTAATACACGCCGCCGGGACAGGGAACTATGGCTACACCTTC